Listed below are T cell receptor beta chains from one sample, sequenced in a study of CD8 T cells in ankylosing spondylitis. TCRdb itself ran the 5' RACE reads through MiXCR, one entry per CDR3 protein. This sample has over 600,000 distinct CDR3 sequences, with around 17% found just once. Sequenced: blood, either unsorted or a sorted T cell fraction (not recorded which). The receptors come from a male donor with ankylosing spondylitis. Each CDR3 is given with its conserved first and last residue. D genes are given only for firm matches. Rows give clone size only sometimes, using once, few, many, or a class for an expanded clone.

j_call,v_call,d_call,clone_size,cdr3_nt,cdr3_aa
TRBJ2-1,TRBV3-1,-,many,TGTGCCAGCAGCCAAGCAGGTATTGAGCAGTTCTTC,CASSQAGIEQFF
TRBJ2-2,TRBV5-1,-,few,TGCGCCAGCAGCTTACCACTTCTCCCCGGGGAGCTGTTTTTT,CASSLPLLPGELFF
TRBJ2-1,TRBV24-1,TRBD2,few,TGTGCCACCAGTGATGAGCCCGGGGGAGGGTATGAGCAGTTCTTC,CATSDEPGGGYEQFF
TRBJ1-2,TRBV5-1,-,many,TGCGCCAGCAGTAACGGAGAGACAACTAACTATGGCTACACCTTC,CASSNGETTNYGYTF
TRBJ1-1,TRBV6-1,TRBD1,-,TGTGCCAGCAGATTCGACCGGGACAGGAACACTGAAGCTTTCTTT,CASRFDRDRNTEAFF
TRBJ2-5,TRBV12-3/TRBV12-4,TRBD2,-,TGTGCCAGCAGACGACTAGCGGGGGGGAACAGAGAGACCCAGTACTTC,CASRRLAGGNRETQYF
TRBJ2-6,TRBV12-3/TRBV12-4,-,-,TGTCCCAGCTCGAACAGGACTGGGGCCAACGTCCTGACTTTC,CPSSNRTGANVLTF
TRBJ2-2,TRBV12-3/TRBV12-4,-,many,TGTGCCAGCAGTTTCGGCGGGGAGCTGTTTTTT,CASSFGGELFF
TRBJ2-1,TRBV5-1,TRBD1,few,TGCGCCAGCAGCCAGACAGGGCACAATGAGCAGTTCTTC,CASSQTGHNEQFF
TRBJ2-3,TRBV28,-,-,TGTGCCACCAGCCCATCAGATACGCAGTATTTT,CATSPSDTQYF
TRBJ1-2,TRBV6-2/TRBV6-3,-,-,TGTGCCAGCAGAATGGGGACGGGAGGTGGCTACACCTTC,CASRMGTGGGYTF
TRBJ1-1,TRBV29-1,-,few,TGCAGCGTTGAGGAGGAAAACACTGAAGCTTTCTTT,CSVEEENTEAFF
TRBJ2-1,TRBV24-1,-,few,TGTGCCACCAGTGATAACCACGCCGGACGGAACAATGAGCAGTTCTTC,CATSDNHAGRNNEQFF
TRBJ1-6,TRBV28,TRBD1,-,TGTGCCAGCAGCCGCAGACAGGGGGCGAATTCACCCCTCCACTTT,CASSRRQGANSPLHF
TRBJ2-7,TRBV5-1,-,few,TGCGCCAGCAGCGGATCCTTGGGTTCTTACGAGCAGTACTTC,CASSGSLGSYEQYF
TRBJ2-3,TRBV12-3/TRBV12-4,TRBD2,once,TGTGCCAGCATCGGGCGGGGGGCCCGCACAGATACGCAGTATTTT,CASIGRGARTDTQYF
TRBJ2-4,TRBV27,TRBD1,-,TGTGCCAGCGGCTTACAGGGGGCGACCAAAAACATTCAGTACTTC,CASGLQGATKNIQYF
TRBJ1-1,TRBV6-1,-,-,TGTGCCAGCAGTGAAAGGTCAGGGTTAAACACTGAAGCTTTCTTT,CASSERSGLNTEAFF
TRBJ1-1,TRBV6-5,-,-,TGTGCCAGCAGTTACTCAGCCTCGGGAGGGGTCGGAACTGAAGCTTTCTTT,CASSYSASGGVGTEAFF
TRBJ2-7,TRBV6-1,TRBD1,-,TGTGCCAGCAGTGACTTCCGGGACAGTTCTTACGAGCAGTACTTC,CASSDFRDSSYEQYF
TRBJ2-7,TRBV3-1,-,-,TGTGCCAGCAGCCAAGATCTAAGGGAGTGGCGCGAGCAGTACTTC,CASSQDLREWREQYF
TRBJ2-7,TRBV10-3,-,few,TGTGCCATCAGTGAGCCAGACCAAGGGCGAAGATCCTACGAGCAGTACTTC,CAISEPDQGRRSYEQYF
TRBJ2-5,TRBV3-1,-,few,TGTGCCAGCAGCCTCAATGGAAGAGAGACCCAGTACTTC,CASSLNGRETQYF
TRBJ2-1,TRBV4-2,TRBD2,many,TGTGCCAGCAGCCACAATAGCGGGGGGTCCAATGAGCAGTTCTTC,CASSHNSGGSNEQFF
TRBJ2-2,TRBV3-1,TRBD2,-,TGTGCCAGCAGCCAAGGAAAAGCGGGAGAGGTCGGGGAGCTGTTTTTT,CASSQGKAGEVGELFF
TRBJ1-1,TRBV27,TRBD1,few,TGTGCCAGCAGTTCCCCCTACAGGGGGCAAACTGAAGCTTTCTTT,CASSSPYRGQTEAFF
TRBJ2-2,TRBV4-2,TRBD2,-,TGTGCCAGCAGCCCCCTGGGAAGCGGGGCCCTGAACACCGGGGAGCTGTTTTTT,CASSPLGSGALNTGELFF
TRBJ2-7,TRBV7-9,-,-,TGTGCCAGCAGCTTGAAGCCGGGACGAAACGAGCAGTACTTC,CASSLKPGRNEQYF
TRBJ2-3,TRBV7-2,TRBD2,-,TGTGCCAGCAGCGGAAGCGGGGGGGACACAGATACGCAGTATTTT,CASSGSGGDTDTQYF
TRBJ2-7,TRBV10-3,-,-,TGTGCCATCGGGTCGAGCTCCTACGAGCAGTACTTC,CAIGSSSYEQYF
TRBJ2-1,TRBV7-3,TRBD2,-,TGTGCCAGCAGCCCTAGCGGAAACTCCTACAATGAGCAGTTCTTC,CASSPSGNSYNEQFF
TRBJ2-4,TRBV3-1,-,-,TGTGCCAGCAGCCAAGGTTCTTATAGAGGGACGGACATTCAGTACTTC,CASSQGSYRGTDIQYF
TRBJ2-3,TRBV5-1,-,few,TGCGCCAGCAGCGAGACCGGGACACTCGGTCCCCCAGATACGCAGTATTTT,CASSETGTLGPPDTQYF
TRBJ2-1,TRBV7-8,TRBD2,few,TGTGCCAGCAGCTCCTTAGCGGGGGGACCCGTGGAAAGCTCCTACAATGAGCAGTTCTTC,CASSSLAGGPVESSYNEQFF
TRBJ1-1,TRBV30,TRBD1,-,TGTGCCTGGACTAGAAGGGGACAGCCCAAAGGGGACACTGAAGCTTTCTTT,CAWTRRGQPKGDTEAFF
TRBJ1-4,TRBV5-1,-,-,TGCGCCAGTGCCCAGTCGGCCCTAGGTGAAAAACTGTTTTTT,CASAQSALGEKLFF
TRBJ2-1,TRBV7-2,TRBD1,few,TGTGCCAGCAGGACCCGGGACAGGGGTTACAATGAGCAGTTCTTC,CASRTRDRGYNEQFF
TRBJ1-2,TRBV12-3/TRBV12-4,-,once,TGTGCCAGCAGCCGACACCCGTACTATGGCTACACCTTC,CASSRHPYYGYTF
TRBJ1-1,TRBV12-3/TRBV12-4,TRBD1,few,TGTGCCAGCACCGACAGGGAAACGCCTGAAGCTTTCTTT,CASTDRETPEAFF
TRBJ1-5,TRBV5-1,-,many,TGCGCCAGCAGCGTTGACGGACATAGCAATCAGCCCCAGCATTTT,CASSVDGHSNQPQHF
TRBJ1-2,TRBV12-3/TRBV12-4,-,few,TGTGCCAGCAGTCCCTCAGGCTGGGACTACACCTTC,CASSPSGWDYTF
TRBJ2-3,TRBV6-5,-,-,TGTGCCAGCAGTTACCAGGGGACGCAGTATTTT,CASSYQGTQYF
TRBJ2-3,TRBV6-5,-,-,TGTGCCAGCAGTTACGCCCGTCTAGCGTCCGCTAGCACAGATACGCAGTATTTT,CASSYARLASASTDTQYF
TRBJ1-1,TRBV11-3,-,-,TGTGCCAGCAGCTTTCGGACACCCAACACTGAAGCTTTCTTT,CASSFRTPNTEAFF
TRBJ2-7,TRBV20-1,-,-,TGCAGTGCTAGAGTTCCAGAAATCTACGAGCAGTACTTC,CSARVPEIYEQYF
TRBJ2-1,TRBV5-1,TRBD2,few,TGCGCCAGCAGCAGCGGGGGCGAATACAATGAGCAGTTCTTC,CASSSGGEYNEQFF
TRBJ1-6,TRBV20-1,-,-,TGCAGTGCTAGAAAAAGTTCCGGGAAGGATTCACCCCTCCACTTT,CSARKSSGKDSPLHF
TRBJ1-5,TRBV3-1,TRBD1,few,TGTGCCAGCAGCCAACAGGGGGATCAGCCCCAGCATTTT,CASSQQGDQPQHF
TRBJ2-4,TRBV5-1,TRBD1,many,TGCGCCAGCAGCCCCGGCGCATGGGACAGGCAACTGTTAGCCAAAAACATTCAGTACTTC,CASSPGAWDRQLLAKNIQYF